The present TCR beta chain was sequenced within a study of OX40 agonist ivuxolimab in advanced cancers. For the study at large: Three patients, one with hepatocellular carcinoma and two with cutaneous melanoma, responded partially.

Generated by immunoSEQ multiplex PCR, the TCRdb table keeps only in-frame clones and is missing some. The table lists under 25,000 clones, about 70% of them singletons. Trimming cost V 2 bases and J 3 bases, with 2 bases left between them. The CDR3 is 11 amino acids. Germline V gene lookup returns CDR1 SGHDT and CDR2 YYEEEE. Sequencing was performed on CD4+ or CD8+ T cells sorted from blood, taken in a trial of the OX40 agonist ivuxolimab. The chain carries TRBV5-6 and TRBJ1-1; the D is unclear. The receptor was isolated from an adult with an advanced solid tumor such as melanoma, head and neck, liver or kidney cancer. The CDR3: CASSLYTEAFF. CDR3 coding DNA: TGTGCCAGCAGCTTATACACTGAAGCTTTCTTT.